These 19 T cell receptor beta chains were all obtained from the same sample, sequenced in a study of immune evolution from preneoplasia to lung adenocarcinoma. The data were produced by immunoSEQ multiplex PCR, yet TCRdb's version contains in-frame clones alone and is incomplete. Among over 30,000 clones listed, around 74% were seen once. Sequenced input: FFPE invasive lung adenocarcinoma tissue. These receptors all come from a person between 60 and 70 years old with lung adenocarcinoma.

This chain connects TRBV7-8 to TRBJ1-5; TRBD1 might be the D (6 bases). Between the trimmed V and J ends, which lost 3 bases and 4 bases, there was a span of 10 bases. The CDR3 has 14 amino acids. Germline V lookup: CDR1 SGHVS, CDR2 FQNEAQ. The CDR3 here is CASSLDSYNQPQHF. The CDR3 DNA is TGTGCCAGCAGCTTGGACAGTTATAATCAGCCCCAGCATTTT.

The chain joins TRBV5-4 to TRBJ2-7, with 7 positions matching TRBD1. The ends lost 4 bases at V and 0 bases at J; junction bases unmatched: 7. The germline CDR1 and CDR2 sequences are SGHNT and YYREEE (reference sequence). The CDR3 length is 15 residues. The CDR3 sequence: CASSQTGPYSYEQYF. As DNA, the CDR3 is TGTGCCAGCAGCCAGACAGGGCCCTACTCCTACGAGCAGTACTTC.

The V gene is TRBV5-1, the J gene TRBJ2-7, with D hard to call. From germline, CDR1 is SGHRS and CDR2 YFSETQ. The CDR3 sequence is 14 residues long. The V end was cut by 5 bases, the J end by 2 bases, with 14 bases between. The CDR3 reads CASRSGGGPYEQYF. CDR3 nucleotides: TGCGCCAGCAGGTCGGGTGGTGGTCCCTACGAGCAGTACTTC.

This sequence joins TRBV5-6 and TRBJ2-5; 8 bases line up with TRBD1. The V and J ends lost 4 bases and 5 bases, in that order; junction bases with no gene match: 7. Germline lookup yields CDR1 SGHDT and CDR2 YYEEEE. This CDR3 region has 14 residues. The CDR3 here is CASSEQGEEETQYF. The DNA for the CDR3 is TGTGCCAGCAGCGAACAGGGGGAGGAGGAGACCCAGTACTTC.

This CDR3 is CSAGGGYNEQFF. CDR3 bases: TGCAGCGCAGGGGGGGGCTACAATGAGCAGTTCTTC. The gene calls are TRBV29-1 and TRBJ2-1; D is possibly TRBD1 or TRBD2 (7 bases each). Germline loops: CDR1 SQVTM, CDR2 ANQGSEA. This CDR3 comprises 12 residues. The V end lost 7 bases, the J end lost 3 bases, and 10 bases lay between the germline ends.

The CDR3 sequence: CASSLFPGINTEAFF. The CDR3 DNA sequence: TGTGCCAGCAGCTTGTTCCCAGGGATCAACACTGAAGCTTTCTTT. V and J are TRBV7-2 and TRBJ1-1; D is possibly TRBD1 (5 bases). Trimming took off 3 bases at V and 2 bases at J, with 13 bases between the two ends. Germline V gene sequence: CDR1 SGHTA, CDR2 FQGNSA. CDR3 length: 15 residues.

This chain links TRBV7-9 with TRBJ1-1; D not resolved. Trimming pared 0 bases from V and 9 bases from J, leaving 5 bases between. This CDR3 region has 11 residues. The V gene's germline CDR1 is SEHNR and CDR2 FQNEAQ (reference sequence). The chain's CDR3 is CASSLAGKAFF. The CDR3 DNA is TGTGCCAGCAGCTTAGCCGGCAAAGCTTTCTTT.

The chain recombines TRBV12-5 with TRBJ2-3; D gene ambiguous. This CDR3 spans 12 amino acids. Germline values: CDR1 LGHNT, CDR2 FRNRAP. Trimming pared 2 bases from V and 2 bases from J, leaving 2 bases between. This CDR3 reads CASGLNTDTQYF. The CDR3 nucleotides are TGTGCTAGTGGTTTGAACACAGATACGCAGTATTTT.

The table lists this clone with a count of one. This chain connects TRBV6-6 to TRBJ2-7; no definite D call. V lost 6 bases and J 2 bases, leaving 8 bases between the germline ends. The CDR3 loop spans 12 amino acids. CDR1 and CDR2 (germline): MNHNY, SVGAGI (reference sequence). CDR3 in amino acids: CASSYAAYEQYF. The CDR3 nucleotides read TGTGCCAGCAGCTACGCGGCCTACGAGCAGTACTTC.

J is TRBJ1-3 and V is TRBV11-2, with unresolved D. Trimming took 4 bases from V and 0 from J, leaving 4 bases between them. This CDR3 comprises 13 residues. Germline-derived CDR1 and CDR2 are SGHAT and FQNNGV. The CDR3 here is CASSYNSGNTIYF. For the CDR3, the DNA is TGTGCCAGCAGCTACAACTCTGGAAACACCATATATTTT.

This chain joins TRBV4-2 and TRBJ2-3, with D tentatively TRBD2 (6 bases). The CDR3 runs 16 residues. V lost 1 base and J lost 4, with 15 bases in between. Germline-derived CDR1 and CDR2 are LGHNA and YNFKEQ. CDR3: CASSQVQGGGPDTQYF. The DNA for the CDR3 is TGTGCCAGCAGCCAAGTTCAGGGAGGCGGCCCAGATACGCAGTATTTT.

CDR3 DNA sequence: TGCGCCAGCAGCTTGGGATTAACAGGGATGGGTGAGCAGTTCTTC. This sequence encodes CASSLGLTGMGEQFF. The J gene is TRBJ2-1, the V gene TRBV5-1; maybe TRBD1 (6 bases). The CDR3 is 15 amino acids. CDR1 and CDR2 from the germline V gene are SGHRS and YFSETQ. V lost 0 bases, J lost 9 bases, and 16 bases lay in between.

Within the sample, this clone is medium-sized. The V call is TRBV6-1, the J call TRBJ2-1, with TRBD2 matching 7 bases. Trimming took 5 bases from V and 9 from J; bases not matched to a gene: 10. The V gene's germline CDR1 is MNHNS and CDR2 SASEGT. The CDR3 consists of 14 residues. CDR3 residues: CASSRGGSAGEQFF. CDR3 nucleotides: TGTGCCAGCAGTCGGGGCGGGAGTGCTGGTGAGCAGTTCTTC.

V gene TRBV15 combines with J gene TRBJ2-1; 7 nucleotides align to TRBD2. V lost 7 bases, J lost 9 bases, and 15 bases stayed unmatched. The CDR3 is 15 residues long. The germline V gene encodes CDR1 LNHNV and CDR2 YYDKDF (reference sequence). The CDR3 nucleotides read TGTGCCACCACCAAGACTAGCTGGTATGGTAGTGAGCAGTTCTTC. Residues: CATTKTSWYGSEQFF.

This clone was counted between two and nine times. This chain links TRBV7-9 with TRBJ2-7, with D unclear. The CDR3 runs to 15 residues. The V gene's germline CDR1 is SEHNR and CDR2 FQNEAQ (reference sequence). Deletions cut 3 bases from V and 0 bases from J, with 12 bases between. CDR3 sequence (DNA): TGTGCCAGCAGCTTTATCGGCGGAAGCTCCTACGAGCAGTACTTC. This codes for CASSFIGGSSYEQYF. The complete variable domain, with remaining parts taken from reference TRBV7-9 and TRBJ2-7, reads DTGVSQNPRHKITKRGQNVTFRCDPISEHNRLYWYRQTLGQGPEFLTYFQNEAQLEKSRLLSDRFSAERPKGSFSTLEIQRTEQGDSAMYLCASSFIGGSSYEQYFGPGTRLTVT.

This clone rates as medium-sized. The CDR3 spells CACSWRAGANVLTF. CDR3 nucleotide sequence: TGTGCCTGCTCATGGAGGGCCGGGGCCAACGTCCTGACTTTC. This rearrangement joins TRBV30 to TRBJ2-6, with D possibly being TRBD2 (6 bases). Germline loops: CDR1 GTSNPN, CDR2 SVGIG (reference sequence). The CDR3 extends over 14 amino acids. Between the trimmed V and J ends, which lost 6 bases and 4 bases, there was a span of 13 bases. Drawing the rest from reference TRBV30 and TRBJ2-6, the complete variable domain is SQTIHQWPATLVQPVGSPLSLECTVEGTSNPNLYWYRQAAGRGLQLLFYSVGIGQISSEVPQNLSASRPQDRQFILSSKKLLLSDSGFYLCACSWRAGANVLTFGAGSRLTVL.

The CDR3 region has the DNA TGTGCCATCAGTGAGACACAGGGGGGCTATGGCTACACCTTC. Translated: CAISETQGGYGYTF. This chain joins TRBV10-3 and TRBJ1-2; 8 bases are shared with TRBD1. CDR1 is ENHRY and CDR2 is SYGVKD in the germline V gene. V lost 2 bases to trimming and J lost 4 bases; unmatched junction nucleotides: 3. The CDR3 sequence is 14 residues long.

In this sample, this clone turned up a few times. The V gene is TRBV27, the J gene TRBJ2-3, with D possibly TRBD2 on 6 matching bases. Trimming took off 3 bases at V and 6 bases at J, with 22 bases between the two ends. CDR3 size: 17 residues. The V gene's germline CDR1 is MNHEY and CDR2 SMNVEV (reference sequence). CDR3 DNA sequence: TGTGCCAGCAGTTTCACATGGACGGGGGTAAGGCCGGATACGCAGTATTTT. As protein: CASSFTWTGVRPDTQYF.

The rearrangement uses TRBV12-5 and TRBJ2-2; a possible D gene is TRBD2 (6 bases). V dropped 4 bases and J dropped 5 bases, with 17 bases sitting between them. The CDR3 length is 16 residues. Germline CDR1 and CDR2: LGHNT and FRNRAP. The CDR3 loop is CASGSSLGTYTGELFF. The CDR3 bases are TGTGCTAGTGGTTCCAGTTTGGGGACTTATACCGGGGAGCTGTTTTTT.